The rows below give T cell receptor beta chains drawn from one sample of a study of T cell repertoires in cytomegalovirus infection. TCRdb re-called the reads with MiXCR, one entry per CDR3 protein. Among approximately 630,000 distinct CDR3 sequences, roughly 26% were seen once, and the ten largest hold around 7.6%. Specimen: CD8+ T cells from PBMCs. The receptors were gathered from a human donor in good health (CMV status not recorded). Some clones in this sample may be carry-over from other donors' samples. CDR3s include the opening cysteine and the closing phenylalanine or tryptophan. Fields, in order: V gene, D gene, J gene, clone size, CDR3 protein, CDR3 DNA. A D gene is named only where the DNA matches it firmly. Size tells how often a clone was seen (once, few, many) or the class of an expanded clone, and some rows leave it out.

TRBV27	NA	TRBJ2-5	few	CASSLGLLETQYF	TGTGCCAGCAGTTTGGGCCTTCTGGAGACCCAGTACTTC
TRBV19	TRBD2	TRBJ2-3	few	CASRATSGAITDTQYF	TGTGCCAGTAGGGCGACTAGCGGGGCTATCACAGATACGCAGTATTTT
TRBV7-2	NA	TRBJ2-1	many	CASSLNSVHEQFF	TGTGCCAGCAGCTTGAATTCAGTCCATGAGCAGTTCTTC
TRBV19	TRBD1	TRBJ2-1	NA	CASKTGGFNEQFF	TGTGCCAGTAAGACAGGGGGCTTCAATGAGCAGTTCTTC
TRBV12-3/TRBV12-4	NA	TRBJ2-1	NA	CASSSHWDNPYNEQFF	TGTGCCAGCAGTTCCCATTGGGACAATCCCTACAATGAGCAGTTCTTC
TRBV27	NA	TRBJ2-6	few	CASSAELSGANVLTF	TGTGCCAGCAGTGCCGAATTATCTGGGGCCAACGTCCTGACTTTC
TRBV20-1	NA	TRBJ1-2	few	CSARGQGNDYGYTF	TGCAGTGCTAGAGGTCAGGGAAACGACTATGGCTACACCTTC
TRBV28	TRBD1	TRBJ2-5	many	CASSYLQGAEETQYF	TGTGCCAGCAGTTATCTACAGGGGGCGGAGGAGACCCAGTACTTC
TRBV6-2/TRBV6-3	TRBD2	TRBJ2-5	NA	CASRLRRTSGSQETQYF	TGTGCCAGCAGACTACGACGGACTAGCGGTTCCCAAGAGACCCAGTACTTC
TRBV6-2/TRBV6-3	NA	TRBJ2-2	many	CASSGPAGNTGELFF	TGTGCCAGCAGTGGGCCGGCAGGGAACACCGGGGAGCTGTTTTTT
TRBV7-9	NA	TRBJ1-3	few	CASSPGLSLWGSGNTIYF	TGTGCCAGCAGCCCGGGACTCTCCCTATGGGGCTCTGGAAACACCATATATTTT
TRBV4-1	NA	TRBJ2-4	few	CASSHHHYSKNIQYF	TGCGCCAGCAGCCACCATCACTATTCCAAAAACATTCAGTACTTC
TRBV25-1	TRBD1	TRBJ1-2	many	CASSAGGIYGYTF	TGTGCCAGCAGTGCAGGGGGTATCTATGGCTACACCTTC
TRBV10-3	TRBD2	TRBJ2-1	NA	CATKLAGGGNEQFF	TGTGCCACCAAACTAGCGGGGGGAGGTAATGAGCAGTTCTTC
TRBV28	NA	TRBJ1-4	NA	CASSHRPQEDEKLFF	TGTGCCAGCAGCCACAGGCCCCAGGAGGATGAAAAACTGTTTTTT
TRBV12-3/TRBV12-4	NA	TRBJ2-3	many	CASSPHSADTQYF	TGTGCCAGCAGCCCCCATAGCGCAGATACGCAGTATTTT
TRBV5-1	NA	TRBJ2-1	NA	CASSARGNEQFF	TGCGCCAGCAGCGCTAGGGGGAATGAGCAGTTCTTC
TRBV2	TRBD2	TRBJ2-1	NA	CASSGGQRGGRSYNEQFF	TGTGCCAGCAGTGGGGGGCAGCGGGGGGGCCGATCCTACAATGAGCAGTTCTTC
TRBV4-3	TRBD2	TRBJ2-3	NA	CASSSGLLTDTQYF	TGCGCCAGCAGCTCGGGACTACTCACAGATACGCAGTATTTT
TRBV13	TRBD1	TRBJ2-3	NA	CASSPGTGEQYF	TGTGCCAGCAGCCCTGGGACAGGGGAGCAGTATTTT
TRBV4-2	TRBD2	TRBJ2-3	few	CASKRAGADTQYF	TGTGCCAGCAAGAGAGCGGGGGCCGATACGCAGTATTTT
TRBV25-1	NA	TRBJ1-1	NA	CASGWGEGGNTEAFF	TGTGCCAGCGGGTGGGGAGAAGGAGGGAACACTGAAGCTTTCTTT
TRBV5-4	TRBD2	TRBJ2-7	NA	CASSERGAYEQYF	TGTGCCAGCTCAGAGCGGGGGGCTTACGAGCAGTACTTC
TRBV25-1	NA	TRBJ2-2	NA	CASGPLGGGELFF	TGTGCCAGCGGACCTCTGGGGGGCGGGGAGCTGTTTTTT
TRBV7-9	TRBD1	TRBJ2-5	few	CASSLQGTQGTQYF	TGTGCCAGCAGCCTACAGGGGACCCAGGGGACCCAGTACTTC
TRBV20-1	NA	TRBJ1-2	NA	CSAREGGYEPVYGYTF	TGCAGTGCTAGAGAGGGGGGCTATGAGCCTGTCTATGGCTACACCTTC
TRBV27	TRBD1	TRBJ2-3	few	CASSINFRTGETDTQYF	TGTGCCAGCAGCATAAACTTTAGGACAGGGGAGACAGATACGCAGTATTTT
TRBV4-1	TRBD1	TRBJ1-2	few	CASSQETTGGKLGYTF	TGCGCCAGCAGCCAAGAAACAACAGGGGGCAAGTTGGGCTACACCTTC
TRBV14	NA	TRBJ2-7	few	CASSQDAADYEQYF	TGTGCCAGCAGCCAAGACGCGGCGGACTACGAGCAGTACTTC
TRBV11-2	NA	TRBJ1-1	few	CASRKHGGVVNTEAFF	TGTGCCAGCAGAAAACATGGCGGGGTGGTGAACACTGAAGCTTTCTTT
TRBV12-3/TRBV12-4	TRBD2	TRBJ2-2	NA	CASSFIAGGAINTGELFF	TGTGCCAGCAGTTTTATAGCGGGGGGAGCCATCAACACCGGGGAGCTGTTTTTT
TRBV10-3	TRBD2	TRBJ2-5	NA	CASSGTSGGALETQYF	TGTGCCAGCTCCGGGACTAGCGGGGGGGCCCTAGAGACCCAGTACTTC
TRBV7-9	NA	TRBJ1-2	many	CASSLGQDYGYTF	TGTGCCAGCAGCTTAGGACAGGACTATGGCTACACCTTC
TRBV7-2	NA	TRBJ1-1	many	CASSLVSGGTEAFF	TGTGCCAGCAGCTTAGTTTCTGGGGGCACTGAAGCTTTCTTT
TRBV29-1	NA	TRBJ2-1	NA	CSVEVHSTPYNEQFF	TGCAGCGTTGAAGTCCACTCGACTCCATACAATGAGCAGTTCTTC
TRBV12-3/TRBV12-4	TRBD1	TRBJ1-2	many	CAIRQGHYGYTF	TGTGCCATCAGACAGGGGCACTATGGCTACACCTTC
TRBV9	TRBD2	TRBJ2-1	NA	CASNDDTSGGNNEQFF	TGTGCCAGCAACGATGATACTAGCGGGGGGAACAATGAGCAGTTCTTC
TRBV27	NA	TRBJ2-1	NA	CASSYGSDNNEQFF	TGTGCCAGCAGTTACGGGTCAGATAACAATGAGCAGTTCTTC
TRBV13	NA	TRBJ2-7	few	CASSLGSTAREQYF	TGTGCCAGCAGCTTAGGTTCGACCGCGAGGGAGCAGTACTTC
TRBV20-1	NA	TRBJ1-1	NA	CSASPRNTEAFF	TGCAGTGCTAGCCCCCGCAACACTGAAGCTTTCTTT